These 26 T cell receptor beta chains were sequenced from one sample in a study of T cell repertoires in cytomegalovirus infection. Each CDR3 protein gets one entry after TCRdb re-called the reads with MiXCR. In the table there are about half a million distinct CDR3 sequences, roughly 42% of which are singletons. Their cognate antigens are unknown. The material was cultured PBMCs, obtained from culture after CMV antigen stimulation. These receptors were taken from a human donor in good health (CMV status not recorded). Some clones in this sample may be carry-over from other donors' samples.

The gene calls are TRBV7-6 and TRBJ2-3, with no clear D. V lost 2 bases to trimming and J lost 5 bases, with 8 bases between them. Germline-derived CDR1 and CDR2 are SGHVS and FNYEAQ. The CDR3 is 13 amino acids. The CDR3 is CASSLSGKDTQYF. CDR3 DNA: TGTGCCAGCAGCTTATCAGGAAAAGATACGCAGTATTTT. Drawing the rest from reference TRBV7-6 and TRBJ2-3, the complete variable domain is GAGVSQSPRYKVTKRGQDVALRCDPISGHVSLYWYRQALGQGPEFLTYFNYEAQQDKSGLPNDRFSAERPEGSISTLTIQRTEQRDSAMYRCASSLSGKDTQYFGPGTRLTVL.

The table lists this clonotype with a few counts. This chain connects TRBV12-3 or TRBV12-4 to TRBJ1-4; 8 nucleotides line up with TRBD1. The J segment lost 8 bases and the V segment lost 5 bases, leaving 10 bases of the junction unmatched. The CDR3 sequence is 15 residues long. CDR3 DNA: TGTGCCAGCAGTGTTCAGGGGGCGGGAAGGGAAAAACTGTTTTTT. This sequence encodes CASSVQGAGREKLFF.

The chain is built from TRBV20-1 and TRBJ2-7, with 11 bases aligning to TRBD1. The ends lost 5 bases at V and 6 bases at J; junction bases unmatched: 9. The CDR3 is made up of 14 amino acids. Germline V gene data show CDR1 as DFQATT and CDR2 as SNEGSKA (reference sequence). The CDR3 is CSALKGGQGGEQYF. CDR3 DNA sequence: TGCAGTGCTTTAAAAGGGGGACAGGGGGGCGAGCAGTACTTC.

This chain links TRBV4-2 with TRBJ2-5, with 12 bases that match TRBD2. Trimming cost V 8 bases and J 4 bases; bases outside gene matches: 5. CDR3 length equals 14 residues. Germline V gene lookup returns CDR1 LGHNA and CDR2 YNFKEQ. CDR3 sequence (DNA): TGTGCCAGCGCGCCTAGCGGGGGGGTAGAGACCCAGTACTTC. Encoded protein: CASAPSGGVETQYF.

V is TRBV4-2 and J is TRBJ1-6; the match to TRBD1 covers 9 bases. Germline V gene lookup returns CDR1 LGHNA and CDR2 YNFKEQ. Trimming at V came to 4 bases and at J to 5 bases, leaving 15 bases not matched to a gene. CDR3 length: 19 amino acids. DNA for the CDR3: TGTGCCAGCAGCCGAGCCGGGACAGGGAGTCGGAGGGATAATTCACCCCTCCACTTT. Translation gives CASSRAGTGSRRDNSPLHF.

The rearrangement uses TRBV20-1 and TRBJ1-1, with TRBD1 matching over 11 bases. This CDR3 has 15 residues. Germline values: CDR1 DFQATT, CDR2 SNEGSKA (reference sequence). With 6 bases clipped from V and 0 bases from J, the junction kept 6 bases outside the gene matches. The DNA of the CDR3 is TGCAGTGCACCCGGACAGGGGGCTTTGAACACTGAAGCTTTCTTT. Translated: CSAPGQGALNTEAFF.

Only a few counts were recorded for this clonotype. The chain combines TRBV18 with TRBJ2-3; 9 bases fit TRBD1. Germline lookup yields CDR1 KGHSH and CDR2 LQKENI. CDR3 size: 14 residues. V shed 3 bases, J shed 5 bases, and the junction held 3 bases outside the gene matches. CDR3 DNA: TGTGCCAGCTCACCCGGGACAGGGAGAGATACGCAGTATTTT. Protein product: CASSPGTGRDTQYF.

This clonotype occurred once. This CDR3 is CASSDGTFQPQHF. The CDR3 DNA reads as TGTGCCAGCAGTGACGGGACATTCCAGCCCCAGCATTTT. The chain uses TRBV25-1 and TRBJ1-5, with a possible D match to TRBD1 (6 bases). The length of the CDR3 is 13 residues. Germline CDR1 MGHDK, CDR2 SYGVNS. Trimming cost V 3 bases and J 7 bases, with 10 bases left between them.

V usage is TRBV7-2 and J usage is TRBJ1-4, with TRBD1 matching over 7 bases. Germline CDR1 is SGHTA and CDR2 is FQGNSA. The V gene end was trimmed by 5 bases and the J gene end by 7 bases; junction bases not matched to a gene: 10. This CDR3 contains 15 residues. For the CDR3, the DNA is TGTGCCAGCAGCGCCCAGGGGGGGGACATTGAAAAACTGTTTTTT. Translated: CASSAQGGDIEKLFF.

The gene calls are TRBV7-2 and TRBJ1-5, with TRBD1 identical over 9 bases. With 5 bases clipped from V and 9 bases from J, the junction kept 8 bases outside the gene matches. This CDR3 has 14 residues. Germline V gene lookup returns CDR1 SGHTA and CDR2 FQGNSA. CDR3 sequence (DNA): TGTGCCAGCAGCCCAGGACAGGGGTTTGGGCCCCAGCATTTT. Protein: CASSPGQGFGPQHF.

This chain joins TRBV20-1 and TRBJ2-3; 13 bases fit TRBD2. With 7 bases clipped from V and 2 bases from J, the junction kept 6 bases outside the gene matches. CDR3 length: 15 amino acids. The germline V gene encodes CDR1 DFQATT and CDR2 SNEGSKA (reference sequence). The CDR3 region is CSGYTSGRATDTQYF. The DNA for the CDR3 is TGCAGTGGTTATACTAGCGGGAGGGCCACAGATACGCAGTATTTT.

The chain employs TRBV10-3 and TRBJ2-3; D remains ambiguous. Germline lookup yields CDR1 ENHRY and CDR2 SYGVKD. CDR3 length equals 13 residues. Trimming cost V 6 bases and J 6 bases, with 13 bases left between them. CDR3 sequence (DNA): TGTGCCATCAGCGAAGGCGATTTCGATACGCAGTATTTT. Its translation is CAISEGDFDTQYF.

The chain has TRBV19 and TRBJ2-7; D unclear. Trimming pared 6 bases from V and 3 bases from J, leaving 12 bases between. Per germline, CDR1 LNHDA and CDR2 SQIVND (reference sequence). CDR3 length: 13 residues. The CDR3 region is CASRGAPSYEQYF. The DNA of the CDR3 is TGTGCCAGTAGAGGAGCACCAAGCTACGAGCAGTACTTC.

This chain joins TRBV7-6 and TRBJ1-1; D call uncertain. This CDR3 contains 18 residues. Germline CDR1 is SGHVS and CDR2 is FNYEAQ. Trimming shortened V by 5 bases and J by 1 base, and 23 bases separated the two germline ends. CDR3 sequence reads: CASSPLRGQTSENTEAFF. DNA of the CDR3: TGTGCCAGCAGCCCCCTGCGAGGCCAAACTTCTGAGAACACTGAAGCTTTCTTT.

This clonotype was seen only a few times. The rearrangement joins TRBV6-1 to TRBJ2-7, with 9 bases lining up with TRBD1. The CDR3 runs to 15 residues. The germline CDR1 and CDR2 sequences are MNHNS and SASEGT. V lost 2 bases and J lost 2; bases outside the gene matches: 4. The CDR3 nucleotides are TGTGCCAGCAGTGAATTGGACAGGGGCACCTACGAGCAGTACTTC. As protein: CASSELDRGTYEQYF.

J is TRBJ1-5 and V is TRBV7-8; the match to TRBD1 covers 8 bases. This CDR3 comprises 17 residues. Trimming at V came to 5 bases and at J to 6 bases, leaving 15 bases not matched to a gene. Germline V gene sequence: CDR1 SGHVS, CDR2 FQNEAQ. Written as DNA, the CDR3 is TGTGCCAGCAGCACGTCCGTGGTGAGGACAGGGATTCAGCCCCAGCATTTT. Its protein product is CASSTSVVRTGIQPQHF.

The chain uses TRBV6-2 or TRBV6-3 and TRBJ2-1; 10 bases align to TRBD2. The CDR3 has 14 residues. In germline, CDR1 is MNHEY, CDR2 SVGEGT. Trimming removed 7 bases from V and 8 bases from J; junction bases left unmatched: 8. The CDR3 region has the DNA TGTGCCAGCAAAACACTAGCGGGACGGTATGAGCAGTTCTTC. It codes for CASKTLAGRYEQFF.

The genes are TRBV2 and TRBJ2-5; 9 bases fit TRBD2. Germline values: CDR1 SNHLY, CDR2 FYNNEI. The CDR3 has 17 amino acids. The J segment lost 1 base and the V segment lost 8 bases, leaving 14 bases of the junction unmatched. The CDR3 DNA reads as TGTGCCAGCTTGGGGACTAGCAGGGAAGCCTCCCAAGAGACCCAGTACTTC. It yields the protein CASLGTSREASQETQYF.

A remark on this clonotype: Since a much larger clone is just one base distant, this may be a read error. The chain employs TRBV12-3 or TRBV12-4 and TRBJ2-2; no clear D. There are 14 residues in the CDR3. Trimming pared 3 bases from V and 0 bases from J, leaving 5 bases between. This chain's CDR3 is CASSFRANTGELFF. CDR3 DNA: TGTGCCAGCAGTTTTCGGGCGAACACCGGGGAGCTGTTTTTT.

To note about this clonotype: This may come from a read error, since a much larger clone is one base off. The chain employs TRBV7-2 and TRBJ2-7; no clear D. The CDR3 consists of 15 residues. The germline CDR1 and CDR2 sequences are SGHTA and FQGNSA. V was cut by 11 bases and J by 4 bases, with 24 bases left in between. The DNA of the CDR3 is TGTGCCCGCATCCTAGGGCCGGACGGGCCGTACGAGCAGTACTTC. Amino acid sequence: CARILGPDGPYEQYF.

This clonotype was observed once. The rearrangement links TRBV5-5 to TRBJ2-7, with 7 bases identical to TRBD1. This CDR3 contains 15 residues. The germline V gene encodes CDR1 SGHKS and CDR2 YYEKEE (reference sequence). After removal of 4 bases from V and 2 bases from J, the junction contained 9 bases not matched to a gene. The CDR3 bases are TGTGCCAGCAGCGCCGGTTCGGGGACAGCCTACGAGCAGTACTTC. Protein product: CASSAGSGTAYEQYF.

The sample holds many counts of this clonotype. The genes are TRBV7-2 and TRBJ2-5; the match to TRBD2 covers 14 bases. Trimming cost V 5 bases and J 5 bases; bases outside gene matches: 7. The germline V gene encodes CDR1 SGHTA and CDR2 FQGNSA. The CDR3 runs to 16 residues. Here the CDR3 reads CASSQRLAGGRETQYF. The CDR3 nucleotides read TGTGCCAGCAGCCAGAGACTAGCGGGAGGGCGGGAGACCCAGTACTTC.

The rearrangement uses TRBV7-2 and TRBJ2-7, with D hard to call. The CDR3 extends over 14 amino acids. CDR1 is SGHTA and CDR2 is FQGNSA in the germline V gene. V was cut by 5 bases and J by 0 bases, with 11 bases left in between. The CDR3 loop reads CASSPPNFSYEQYF. CDR3 coding DNA: TGTGCCAGCAGCCCCCCTAACTTCTCCTACGAGCAGTACTTC.

The rearrangement links TRBV19 to TRBJ2-6; TRBD2 is a possible D gene (6 bases). Germline values: CDR1 LNHDA, CDR2 SQIVND (reference sequence). There are 16 residues in the CDR3. Trimming took off 2 bases at V and 5 bases at J, with 13 bases between the two ends. CDR3 residues: CASSIWSGDRANVLTF. The DNA for the CDR3 is TGTGCCAGTAGTATATGGTCGGGAGACAGGGCCAACGTCCTGACTTTC.

This chain links TRBV7-2 with TRBJ2-3; D is unclear. Trimming pared 5 bases from V and 6 bases from J, leaving 12 bases between. This CDR3 region has 13 residues. Germline CDR1 SGHTA, CDR2 FQGNSA. CDR3 sequence (DNA): TGTGCCAGCAGCGTAGGCATCGGGGATACGCAGTATTTT. It translates to CASSVGIGDTQYF.

This chain uses TRBV7-9 with TRBJ2-7; 8 bases are shared with TRBD2. The V gene end was trimmed by 5 bases and the J gene end by 6 bases; junction bases not matched to a gene: 12. The CDR3 extends over 15 amino acids. Per germline, CDR1 SEHNR and CDR2 FQNEAQ (reference sequence). The CDR3 loop reads CASSPLSGIAGEQYF. The DNA of the CDR3 is TGTGCCAGCAGCCCTCTTAGCGGGATTGCGGGCGAGCAGTACTTC.